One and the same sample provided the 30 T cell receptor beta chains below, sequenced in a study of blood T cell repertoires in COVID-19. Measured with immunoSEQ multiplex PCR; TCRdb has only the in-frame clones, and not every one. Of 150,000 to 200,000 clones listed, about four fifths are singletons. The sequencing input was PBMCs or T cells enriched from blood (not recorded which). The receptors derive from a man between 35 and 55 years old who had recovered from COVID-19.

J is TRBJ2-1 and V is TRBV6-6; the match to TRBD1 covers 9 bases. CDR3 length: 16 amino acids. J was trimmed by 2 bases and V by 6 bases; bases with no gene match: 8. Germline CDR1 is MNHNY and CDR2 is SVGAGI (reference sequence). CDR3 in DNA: TGTGCCAGCAGCCTCAAACAGGGGGCGGCCTACAATGAGCAGTTCTTC. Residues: CASSLKQGAAYNEQFF.

The CDR3 loop is CASKGQGDNEQYF. The CDR3 bases are TGTGCCAGCAAGGGACAGGGCGACAACGAGCAGTACTTC. The chain uses TRBV2 and TRBJ2-7, with 9 bases matching TRBD1. V lost 7 bases, J lost 5 bases, and 6 bases stayed unmatched. The germline gives CDR1 SNHLY, CDR2 FYNNEI. The length of the CDR3 is 13 residues.

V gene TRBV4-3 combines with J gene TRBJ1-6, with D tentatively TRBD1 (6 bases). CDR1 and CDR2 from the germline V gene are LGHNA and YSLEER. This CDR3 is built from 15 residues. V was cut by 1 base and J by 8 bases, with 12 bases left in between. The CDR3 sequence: CASSQGDKDYSPLHF. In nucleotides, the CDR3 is TGCGCCAGCAGCCAAGGGGACAAGGACTATTCACCCCTCCACTTT.

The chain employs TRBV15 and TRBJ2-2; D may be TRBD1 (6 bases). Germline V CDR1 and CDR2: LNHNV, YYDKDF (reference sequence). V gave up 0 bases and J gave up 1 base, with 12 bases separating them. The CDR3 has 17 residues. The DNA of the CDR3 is TGTGCCACCAGCAGAGATAAGACAGGCATGAACACCGGGGAGCTGTTTTTT. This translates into CATSRDKTGMNTGELFF. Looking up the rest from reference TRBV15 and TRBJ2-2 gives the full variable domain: DAMVIQNPRYQVTQFGKPVTLSCSQTLNHNVMYWYQQKSSQAPKLLFHYYDKDFNNEADTPDNFQSRRPNTSFCFLDIRSPGLGDTAMYLCATSRDKTGMNTGELFFGEGSRLTVL.

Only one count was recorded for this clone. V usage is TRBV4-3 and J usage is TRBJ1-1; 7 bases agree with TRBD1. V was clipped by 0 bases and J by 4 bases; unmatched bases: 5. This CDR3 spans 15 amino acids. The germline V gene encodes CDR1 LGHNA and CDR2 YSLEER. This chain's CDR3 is CASSQDNNRGTEAFF. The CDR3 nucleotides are TGCGCCAGCAGCCAAGATAATAACAGGGGCACTGAAGCTTTCTTT.

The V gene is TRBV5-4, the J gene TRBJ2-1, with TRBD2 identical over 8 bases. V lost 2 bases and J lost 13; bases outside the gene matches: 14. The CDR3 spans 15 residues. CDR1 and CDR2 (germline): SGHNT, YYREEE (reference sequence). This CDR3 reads CASSFTLAEKTSQFF. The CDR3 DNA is TGTGCCAGCAGCTTCACACTAGCGGAAAAGACCTCTCAGTTCTTC.

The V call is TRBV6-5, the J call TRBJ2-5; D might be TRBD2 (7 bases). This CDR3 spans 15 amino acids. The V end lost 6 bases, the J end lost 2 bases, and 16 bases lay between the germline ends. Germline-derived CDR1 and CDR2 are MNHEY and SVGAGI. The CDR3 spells CASRSGGAGQETQYF. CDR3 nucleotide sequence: TGTGCCAGCAGGAGTGGGGGGGCAGGACAAGAGACCCAGTACTTC.

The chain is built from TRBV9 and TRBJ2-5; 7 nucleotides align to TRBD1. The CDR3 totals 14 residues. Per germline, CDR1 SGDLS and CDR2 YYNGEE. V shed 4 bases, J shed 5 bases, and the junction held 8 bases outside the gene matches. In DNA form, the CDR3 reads TGTGCCAGCAGCCGAACAGGGGAGAGGGAGACCCAGTACTTC. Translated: CASSRTGERETQYF.

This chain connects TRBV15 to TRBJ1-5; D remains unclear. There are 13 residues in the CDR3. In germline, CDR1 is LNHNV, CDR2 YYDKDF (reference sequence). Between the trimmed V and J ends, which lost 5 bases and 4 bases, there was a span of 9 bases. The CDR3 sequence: CATSSRENQPQHF. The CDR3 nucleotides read TGTGCCACCAGCTCAAGGGAGAATCAGCCCCAGCATTTT.

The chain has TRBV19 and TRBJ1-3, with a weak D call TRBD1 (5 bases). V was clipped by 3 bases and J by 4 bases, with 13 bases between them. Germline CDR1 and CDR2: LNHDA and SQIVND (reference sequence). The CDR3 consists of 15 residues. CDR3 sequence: CASSIDGAGGNTIYF. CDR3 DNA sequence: TGTGCCAGTAGTATTGATGGGGCAGGAGGAAACACCATATATTTT.

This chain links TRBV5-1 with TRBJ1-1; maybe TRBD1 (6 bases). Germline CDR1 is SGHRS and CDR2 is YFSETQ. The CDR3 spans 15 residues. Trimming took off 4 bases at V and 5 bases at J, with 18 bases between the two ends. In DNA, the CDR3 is TGCGCCAGCAGCCTCACGACAGGTATGGATACTGAAGCTTTCTTT. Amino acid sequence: CASSLTTGMDTEAFF. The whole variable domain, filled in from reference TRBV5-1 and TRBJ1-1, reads KAGVTQTPRYLIKTRGQQVTLSCSPISGHRSVSWYQQTPGQGLQFLFEYFSETQRNKGNFPGRFSGRQFSNSRSEMNVSTLELGDSALYLCASSLTTGMDTEAFFGQGTRLTVV.

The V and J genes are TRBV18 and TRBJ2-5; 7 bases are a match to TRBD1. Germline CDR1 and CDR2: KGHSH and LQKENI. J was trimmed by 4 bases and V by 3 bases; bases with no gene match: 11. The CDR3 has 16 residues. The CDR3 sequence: CASSPGQAGSGETQYF. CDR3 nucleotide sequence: TGTGCCAGCTCACCCGGACAGGCAGGGTCCGGAGAGACCCAGTACTTC.

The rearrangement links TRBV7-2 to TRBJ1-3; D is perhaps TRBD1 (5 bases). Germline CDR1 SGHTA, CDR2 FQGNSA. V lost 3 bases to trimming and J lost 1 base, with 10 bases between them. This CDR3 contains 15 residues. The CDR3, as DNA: TGTGCCAGCAGCTTGAACAGGCCTTCTGGAAACACCATATATTTT. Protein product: CASSLNRPSGNTIYF.

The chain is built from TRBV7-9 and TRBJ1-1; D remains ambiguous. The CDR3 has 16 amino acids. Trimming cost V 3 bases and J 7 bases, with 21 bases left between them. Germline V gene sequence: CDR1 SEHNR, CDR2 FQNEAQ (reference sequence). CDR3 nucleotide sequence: TGTGCCAGCAGCTTTCTCCGGGCAGTGGCCCGGGGTGAAGCTTTCTTT. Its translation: CASSFLRAVARGEAFF.

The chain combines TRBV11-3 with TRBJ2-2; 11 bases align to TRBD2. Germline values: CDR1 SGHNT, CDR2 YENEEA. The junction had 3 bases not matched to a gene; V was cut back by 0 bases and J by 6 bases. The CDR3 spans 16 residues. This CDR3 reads CASSLETSGKAGELFF. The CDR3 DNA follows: TGTGCCAGCAGCTTAGAGACTAGCGGGAAGGCCGGGGAGCTGTTTTTT.

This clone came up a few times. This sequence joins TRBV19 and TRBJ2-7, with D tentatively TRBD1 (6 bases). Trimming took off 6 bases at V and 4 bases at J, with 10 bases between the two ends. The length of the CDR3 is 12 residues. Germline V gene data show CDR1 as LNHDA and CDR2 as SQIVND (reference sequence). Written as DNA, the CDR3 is TGTGCCAGTAGCCAACAGGGTTACGAGCAGTACTTC. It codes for CASSQQGYEQYF.

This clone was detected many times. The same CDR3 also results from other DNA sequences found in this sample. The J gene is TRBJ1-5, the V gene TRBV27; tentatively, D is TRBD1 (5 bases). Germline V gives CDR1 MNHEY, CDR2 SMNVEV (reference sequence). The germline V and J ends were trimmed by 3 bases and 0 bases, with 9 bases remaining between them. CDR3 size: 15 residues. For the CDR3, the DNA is TGTGCCAGCAGTTTGGGGCGAAATAGCAATCAGCCCCAGCATTTT. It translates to CASSLGRNSNQPQHF.

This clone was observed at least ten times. CDR3 in amino acids: CASSIQGVGEQFF. The CDR3 nucleotides read TGTGCCAGCAGTATACAGGGAGTGGGGGAGCAGTTCTTC. This chain links TRBV2 with TRBJ2-1; D perhaps matches TRBD1 (6 bases). Germline V gene sequence: CDR1 SNHLY, CDR2 FYNNEI. Trimming removed 5 bases from V and 10 bases from J, with 15 bases in between. The CDR3 spans 13 residues.

The CDR3: CASSIQEDSPLHF. DNA of the CDR3: TGTGCCAGTAGTATTCAGGAGGATTCACCCCTCCACTTT. This chain connects TRBV19 to TRBJ1-6; D gene unclear. V gave up 3 bases and J gave up 8 bases, with 8 bases separating them. The CDR3 extends over 13 amino acids. Looked up from germline, CDR1 is LNHDA and CDR2 is SQIVND (reference sequence).

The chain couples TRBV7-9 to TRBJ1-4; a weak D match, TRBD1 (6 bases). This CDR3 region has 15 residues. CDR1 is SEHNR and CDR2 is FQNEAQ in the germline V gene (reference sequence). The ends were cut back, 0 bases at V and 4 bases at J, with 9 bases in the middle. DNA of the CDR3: TGTGCCAGCAGCTTAGCAACAGGGAATAATGAAAAACTGTTTTTT. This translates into CASSLATGNNEKLFF. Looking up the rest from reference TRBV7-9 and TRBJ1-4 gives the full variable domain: DTGVSQNPRHKITKRGQNVTFRCDPISEHNRLYWYRQTLGQGPEFLTYFQNEAQLEKSRLLSDRFSAERPKGSFSTLEIQRTEQGDSAMYLCASSLATGNNEKLFFGSGTQLSVL.

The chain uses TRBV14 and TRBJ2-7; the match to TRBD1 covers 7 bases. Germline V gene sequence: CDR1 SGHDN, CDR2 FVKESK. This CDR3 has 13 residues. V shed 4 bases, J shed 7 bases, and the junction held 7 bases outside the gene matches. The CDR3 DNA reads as TGTGCCAGCAGCCCACAGGGGATCGGGGAGCAGTACTTC. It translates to CASSPQGIGEQYF. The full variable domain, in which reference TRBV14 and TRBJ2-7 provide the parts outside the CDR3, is EAGVTQFPSHSVIEKGQTVTLRCDPISGHDNLYWYRRVMGKEIKFLLHFVKESKQDESGMPNNRFLAERTGGTYSTLKVQPAELEDSGVYFCASSPQGIGEQYFGPGTRLTVT.

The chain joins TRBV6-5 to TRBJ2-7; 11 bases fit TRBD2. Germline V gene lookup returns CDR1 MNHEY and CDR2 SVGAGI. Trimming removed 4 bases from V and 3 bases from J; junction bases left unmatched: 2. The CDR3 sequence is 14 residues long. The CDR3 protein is CASSFTSGGYEQYV. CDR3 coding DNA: TGTGCCAGCAGTTTCACTAGCGGGGGCTACGAGCAGTACGTC.

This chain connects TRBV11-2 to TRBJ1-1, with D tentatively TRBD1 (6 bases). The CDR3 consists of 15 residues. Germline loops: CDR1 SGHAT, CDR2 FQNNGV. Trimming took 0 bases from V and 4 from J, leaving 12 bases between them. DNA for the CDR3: TGTGCCAGCAGCTTAGATCCAGGGGTAGGCACTGAAGCTTTCTTT. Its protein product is CASSLDPGVGTEAFF. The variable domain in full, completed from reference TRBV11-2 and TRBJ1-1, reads EAGVAQSPRYKIIEKRQSVAFWCNPISGHATLYWYQQILGQGPKLLIQFQNNGVVDDSQLPKDRFSAERLKGVDSTLKIQPAKLEDSAVYLCASSLDPGVGTEAFFGQGTRLTVV.

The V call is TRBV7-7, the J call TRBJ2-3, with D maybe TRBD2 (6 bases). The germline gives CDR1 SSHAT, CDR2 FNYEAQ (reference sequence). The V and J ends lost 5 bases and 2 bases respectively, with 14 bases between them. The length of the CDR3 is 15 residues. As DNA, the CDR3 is TGTGCCAGCAGCCTGGGGGACTCTTACACAGATACGCAGTATTTT. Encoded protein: CASSLGDSYTDTQYF.

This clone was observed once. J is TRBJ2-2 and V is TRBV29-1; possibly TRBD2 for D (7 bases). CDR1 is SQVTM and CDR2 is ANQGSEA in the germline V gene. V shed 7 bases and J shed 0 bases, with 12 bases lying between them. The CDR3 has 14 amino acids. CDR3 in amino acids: CSARGAANTGELFF. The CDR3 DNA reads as TGCAGCGCCCGGGGGGCCGCGAACACCGGGGAGCTGTTTTTT.

CDR3 nucleotide sequence: TGTGCCAGCAGCTTAACCATCATCTCCCGGAGAAGTCCCTCTGGGGCCAACGTCCTGACTTTC. Translated, it gives CASSLTIISRRSPSGANVLTF. This chain connects TRBV7-6 to TRBJ2-6; D remains unclear. Trimming removed 2 bases from V and 0 bases from J, with 23 bases in between. CDR1 and CDR2 from the germline V gene are SGHVS and FNYEAQ. This CDR3 comprises 21 residues.

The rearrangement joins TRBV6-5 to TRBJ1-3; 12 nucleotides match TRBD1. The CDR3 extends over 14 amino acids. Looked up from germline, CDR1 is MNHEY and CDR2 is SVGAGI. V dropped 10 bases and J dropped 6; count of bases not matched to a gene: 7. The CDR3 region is CATHRGQGANTIYF. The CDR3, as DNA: TGTGCCACTCATCGGGGACAGGGGGCAAACACCATATATTTT.

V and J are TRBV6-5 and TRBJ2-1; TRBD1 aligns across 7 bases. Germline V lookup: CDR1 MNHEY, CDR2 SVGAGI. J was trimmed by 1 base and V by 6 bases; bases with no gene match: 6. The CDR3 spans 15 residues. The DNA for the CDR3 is TGTGCCAGCAGGCGGACAGGCGTTTCCTACAATGAGCAGTTCTTC. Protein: CASRRTGVSYNEQFF.

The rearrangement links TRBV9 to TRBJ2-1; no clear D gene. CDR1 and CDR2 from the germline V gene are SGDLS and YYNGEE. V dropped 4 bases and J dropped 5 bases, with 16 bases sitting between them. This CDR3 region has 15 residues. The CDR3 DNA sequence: TGTGCCAGCAGCCCCCTTTGGAGTCCGGACAATGAGCAGTTCTTC. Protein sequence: CASSPLWSPDNEQFF.

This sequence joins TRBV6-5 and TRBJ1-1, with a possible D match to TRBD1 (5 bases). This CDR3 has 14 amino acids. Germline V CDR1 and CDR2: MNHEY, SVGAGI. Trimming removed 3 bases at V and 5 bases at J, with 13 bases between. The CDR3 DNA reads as TGTGCCAGCAGTTATGGAGGGGAGGGAACTGAAGCTTTCTTT. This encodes CASSYGGEGTEAFF.